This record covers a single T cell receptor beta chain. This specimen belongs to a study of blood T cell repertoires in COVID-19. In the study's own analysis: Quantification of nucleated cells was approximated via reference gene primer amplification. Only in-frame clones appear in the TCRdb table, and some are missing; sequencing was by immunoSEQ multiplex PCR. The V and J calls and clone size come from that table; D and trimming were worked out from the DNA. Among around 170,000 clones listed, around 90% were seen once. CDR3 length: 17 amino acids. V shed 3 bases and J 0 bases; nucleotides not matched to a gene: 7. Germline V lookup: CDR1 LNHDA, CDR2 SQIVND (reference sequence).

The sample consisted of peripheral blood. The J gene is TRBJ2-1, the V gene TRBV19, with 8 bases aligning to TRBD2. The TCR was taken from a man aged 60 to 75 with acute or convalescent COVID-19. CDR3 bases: TGTGCCAGTAGTATTGATAGCGGGGTCAACTCCTACAATGAGCAGTTCTTC. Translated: CASSIDSGVNSYNEQFF.